The present TCR beta chain was sequenced within a study of shared clonotypes between healthy human individuals. At the level of the study: Each donor contributed plates that comprised three CD4 naive, three CD4 memory, two CD8 naive and one CD8 memory.

In the original workflow: In the immunoSEQ data, sequences were junction-only and lacked quality scores, so filtering differed. The table came from immunoSEQ multiplex PCR; TCRdb's copy has only in-frame clones and leaves some out. V and J calls and clone size are as listed in that table; D and trimming were resolved from the DNA. The repertoire includes more than 2,000,000 clones, 93% of them detected once, and under 0.45% sits in the top ten. Donation came from healthy HIV-negative adults that had no recent acute infections or vaccinations. The germline CDR1 and CDR2 sequences are MNHEY and SVGAGI. With 4 bases removed from V and 6 bases from J, the gap between germline ends came to 12 bases. The CDR3 runs 13 residues.

The sample consisted of naive CD4+ T cells from PBMCs. Documented subset: CD45RA+ positively selected. The TCR originated in a young man in good health. Some clones in this sample may be carry-over from other donors' samples. This chain links TRBV6-5 with TRBJ1-1; D remains unclear. The CDR3 sequence: CASSSGLGAEAFF. Here the CDR3 DNA reads TGTGCCAGCAGTTCCGGACTTGGCGCTGAAGCTTTCTTT.